The rows below give T cell receptor beta chains drawn from one sample of a study of T cell changes during pregnancy in multiple sclerosis. Some clones are missing from TCRdb's copy, which holds only in-frame ones; the method was immunoSEQ multiplex PCR. The sample consists of around 66,000 clones, about 88% of them appearing once. Sample: peripheral blood, taken in the first trimester of pregnancy. These receptors came from a female donor in good health, enrolled as a control in a pregnancy study. CDR3s include the opening cysteine and the closing phenylalanine or tryptophan. The order of the fields is J gene, D gene, clone size, V gene, CDR3 protein, CDR3 DNA. A D gene is named only where the DNA matches it firmly. A clone size is listed for some rows: how often the clone was seen (once, few, many), or a class if it is expanded.

J: TRBJ1-1; D: NA; size: NA; V: TRBV10-3; CDR3: CAIQRGNTEAFF; DNA: TGTGCCATTCAACGAGGGAACACTGAAGCTTTCTTT
J: TRBJ2-7; D: TRBD2; size: NA; V: TRBV7-2; CDR3: CASRGGPSEQYF; DNA: TGTGCCAGCAGGGGAGGGCCGTCGGAGCAGTACTTC
J: TRBJ2-1; D: TRBD2; size: once; V: TRBV9; CDR3: CASSVVGSGAHNEQFF; DNA: TGTGCCAGCAGCGTAGTAGGTAGCGGGGCCCACAATGAGCAGTTCTTC
J: TRBJ2-3; D: NA; size: NA; V: TRBV5-1; CDR3: CASIQGTSTDTQYF; DNA: TGCGCCAGCATACAGGGGACTAGCACAGATACGCAGTATTTT
J: TRBJ2-2; D: NA; size: NA; V: TRBV7-6; CDR3: CASSFGPGGVPGELFF; DNA: NA
J: TRBJ1-1; D: NA; size: NA; V: TRBV30; CDR3: CACQVSDVMMAFF; DNA: TGTGCCTGCCAGGTCAGTGACGTAATGATGGCTTTCTTT
J: TRBJ2-3; D: NA; size: NA; V: TRBV7-9; CDR3: CASSLWGEDTQYF; DNA: TGTGCCAGCAGCTTATGGGGGGAGGATACGCAGTATTTT
J: TRBJ1-6; D: NA; size: NA; V: TRBV4-1; CDR3: CASRREVSSYNSPLHF; DNA: TGCGCCAGCAGGAGGGAGGTCTCCTCCTATAATTCACCCCTCCACTTT
J: TRBJ2-7; D: NA; size: NA; V: TRBV18; CDR3: CASSSSGVRGEQYF; DNA: TGTGCCAGCTCTAGTTCAGGGGTGAGGGGCGAGCAGTACTTC
J: TRBJ2-3; D: NA; size: NA; V: TRBV6-6; CDR3: CASSYSGGTDTQYF; DNA: TGTGCCAGCAGTTACTCGGGGGGAACAGATACGCAGTATTTT
J: TRBJ1-1; D: NA; size: once; V: TRBV14; CDR3: CASSPRFTEAFF; DNA: TGTGCCAGCAGCCCCCGTTTCACTGAAGCTTTCTTT
J: TRBJ2-6; D: TRBD1; size: NA; V: TRBV2; CDR3: CASTRDRAGANVLTF; DNA: TGTGCCAGCACCAGAGACAGGGCTGGGGCCAACGTCCTGACTTTC
J: TRBJ2-1; D: TRBD2; size: NA; V: TRBV19; CDR3: CASSIERGGGLNEQFF; DNA: TGTGCCAGTAGTATAGAACGAGGCGGGGGTCTCAACGAGCAGTTCTTC
J: TRBJ2-3; D: TRBD2; size: NA; V: TRBV5-6; CDR3: CASSPLAGGKGDTQYF; DNA: TGTGCCAGCAGCCCCCTAGCGGGAGGGAAGGGAGATACGCAGTATTTT
J: TRBJ2-6; D: NA; size: NA; V: TRBV12-5; CDR3: CASGFSTALFSGANVLTF; DNA: TGTGCTAGTGGTTTTTCGACAGCCTTGTTCTCTGGGGCCAACGTCCTGACTTTC
J: TRBJ2-7; D: TRBD1; size: NA; V: TRBV5-6; CDR3: CASSLGTGTYEQYF; DNA: TGTGCCAGCAGCTTAGGGACAGGGACATACGAGCAGTACTTC
J: TRBJ2-3; D: TRBD1; size: NA; V: TRBV28; CDR3: CASSQTQGAKDTQYF; DNA: TGTGCCAGCAGTCAAACACAGGGGGCGAAGGATACGCAGTATTTT